The rows below give T cell receptor beta chains drawn from one sample of a study of blood T cell repertoires in COVID-19. Clones were sequenced by immunoSEQ multiplex PCR, and TCRdb holds only the in-frame ones, with some missing. The sample includes 100,000 or so clones, 70% to 85% seen only once; the top ten take 15% to 20%. The source material was peripheral blood. The receptors here all came from a woman in her sixties or seventies with acute or convalescent COVID-19. CDR3s include the opening cysteine and the closing phenylalanine or tryptophan.

>TRBV19|TRBJ2-1
CASSIRPGWGTGGERGFAEQFF
>TRBV14|TRBJ2-3
CASSPARATDTQYF
>TRBV19|TRBJ2-7
CASRSRDSTGDEQYF
>TRBV19|TRBJ1-2
CASSIAGGETRLYGYTF
>TRBV3-1/TRBV3-2|TRBJ1-2
CASSLLGHGYTF
>TRBV5-1|TRBJ1-1
CASSSIHQGTEAFF
>TRBV7-2|TRBJ2-1
CASSLATGASYNEQFF
>TRBV9|TRBJ2-1
CASSVESGGARYNEQFF
>TRBV6-5|TRBJ1-1
CASRNRGVTEAFF
>TRBV7-7|TRBJ2-1
CASSLGGVSEQFF
>TRBV20-1|TRBJ2-3
CSASPGGVGTDTQYF
>TRBV7-9|TRBJ2-7
CASRVTGVDEQYF
>TRBV5-1|TRBJ1-1
CASSLGGDPTTEAFF
>TRBV19|TRBJ1-2
CASRNLNYGYTF
>TRBV19|TRBJ1-1
CASSIGLDRGLNTEAFF
>TRBV5-1|TRBJ1-2
CASSLRTGHGYTF
>TRBV10-3|TRBJ1-3
CAISGGGEGTIYF
>TRBV7-9|TRBJ1-6
CASSLIQGVNSPLHF
>TRBV4-2|TRBJ2-3
CASSQRGAGGNTDTQYF
>TRBV5-1|TRBJ2-2
CASSIRTGEGGELFF
>TRBV6-5|TRBJ2-7
CASRTGGNSYEQYF
>TRBV10-3|TRBJ2-5
CAISGTSGGAETQYF
>TRBV6-5|TRBJ2-3
CASRRLGTDTQYF
>TRBV30|TRBJ1-5
CAWSKQGNQPQHF
>TRBV5-1|TRBJ1-6
CASSLEGVHNSPLHF
>TRBV18|TRBJ2-2
CASSPPTGGRTGELFF
>TRBV4-1|TRBJ1-4
CASSQDLSTNEKLFF
>TRBV21-1|TRBJ1-1
CASSPQLAGQVHSTEAFF